The clone carrying this T cell receptor beta chain was counted at least ten times. Its target is not known. This sample was included in a study of identical twins. Healthy Caucasian donors formed the entire cohort. Unique molecular identifiers were present on the cDNA, which also gained a universal primer site by template switching. TCRdb reprocessed the 5' RACE reads with MiXCR, giving one entry per CDR3 protein. Counted here are approximately 690,000 distinct CDR3 sequences, around 6% occurring once; the ten biggest clones make up 1.5% to 2%. Notes on the study in general: Diverse VJ usage suggested most zero-insertion clonotypes were not invariant T cells. Insertions were fewer in abundant cord blood beta clonotypes, whereas memory repertoires showed none of this pattern.

This clonotype was sampled from a man between 18 and 35 years old in good health. Material for sequencing was naive T cells sorted from blood.

For the CDR3, the DNA is TGCAGTGCTAGACGCCGGTACGAGCAGTACGTC. Protein product: CSARRRYEQYV. The rearrangement links TRBV20-1 to TRBJ2-7; no clear D gene. The CDR3 runs to 11 residues. Germline lookup yields CDR1 DFQATT and CDR2 SNEGSKA (reference sequence). V gave up 2 bases and J gave up 4 bases, with 6 bases separating them.